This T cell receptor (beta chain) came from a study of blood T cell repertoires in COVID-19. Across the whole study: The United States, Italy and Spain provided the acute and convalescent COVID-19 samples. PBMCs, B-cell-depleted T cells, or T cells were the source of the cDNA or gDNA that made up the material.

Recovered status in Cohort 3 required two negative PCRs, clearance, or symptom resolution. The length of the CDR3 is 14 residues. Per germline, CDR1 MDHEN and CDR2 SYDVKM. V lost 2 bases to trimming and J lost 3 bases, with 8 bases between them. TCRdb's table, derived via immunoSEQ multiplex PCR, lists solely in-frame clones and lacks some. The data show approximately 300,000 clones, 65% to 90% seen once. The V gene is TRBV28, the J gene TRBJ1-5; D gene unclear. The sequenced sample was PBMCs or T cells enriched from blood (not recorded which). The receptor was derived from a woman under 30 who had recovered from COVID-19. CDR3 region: CASSLVRDNQPQHF. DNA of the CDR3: TGTGCCAGCAGTTTAGTACGGGACAATCAGCCCCAGCATTTT.